This T cell receptor beta chain was identified in a study of blood T cell repertoires in COVID-19. CDR3 length equals 13 residues. Germline V gene sequence: CDR1 KGHSH, CDR2 LQKENI. V lost 2 bases, J lost 3 bases, and 5 bases lay in between. The assay was immunoSEQ multiplex PCR, and TCRdb's table has in-frame clones only and misses some. The profile covers around 70,000 clones, with around 90% appearing a single time and 29% taken by the ten largest. Sequencing was done on a sample of peripheral blood. The chain combines TRBV18 with TRBJ1-5; D is undetermined. This clonotype was sampled from a woman older than 75 with active or convalescent COVID-19. Written as DNA, the CDR3 is TGTGCCAGCTCACCAGAGTTCAATCAGCCCCAGCATTTT. Its translation: CASSPEFNQPQHF.